What follows are 5 T cell receptor beta chains derived from one specimen sequenced in a study of T cells in tuberculosis. Profiling relied on immunoSEQ multiplex PCR, and the TCRdb table lists in-frame clones only, not all of them. Of around 30,000 clones listed, approximately 85% are singletons. As to time point: new active TB diagnosis, blood taken before or within 7 days of starting treatment. Sequenced material: PBMCs, taken at tuberculosis diagnosis. The source is an adult with tuberculosis.

This rearrangement joins TRBV6-1 to TRBJ1-6; 7 nucleotides match TRBD1. The V gene's germline CDR1 is MNHNS and CDR2 SASEGT. The CDR3 consists of 15 residues. The J segment lost 5 bases and the V segment lost 1 base, leaving 2 bases of the junction unmatched. CDR3 region: CASSEGGQHNSPLHF. The CDR3 DNA sequence: TGTGCCAGCAGTGAAGGGGGACAGCATAATTCACCCCTCCACTTT.

The rearrangement uses TRBV27 and TRBJ1-5, with 8 nucleotides matching TRBD1. Trimming at V came to 3 bases and at J to 7 bases, leaving 5 bases not matched to a gene. The CDR3 sequence is 14 residues long. Germline V gene sequence: CDR1 MNHEY, CDR2 SMNVEV (reference sequence). This CDR3 reads CASSLGTGVQPQHF. CDR3 nucleotides: TGTGCCAGCAGTTTGGGGACAGGTGTACAGCCCCAGCATTTT.

The V call is TRBV15, the J call TRBJ1-5; D is unclear. The CDR3 is 15 residues long. V dropped 1 base and J dropped 1 base, with 8 bases sitting between them. CDR1 LNHNV and CDR2 YYDKDF come from the germline V gene (reference sequence). The CDR3 loop is CATSRALNSNQPQHF. The CDR3 coding sequence is TGTGCCACCAGCAGAGCCCTAAACAGCAATCAGCCCCAGCATTTT.

The rearrangement links TRBV11-1 to TRBJ2-5; TRBD2 agrees at 10 bases. With V trimmed by 2 bases and J by 0 bases, 0 bases remained unmatched. Germline V CDR1 and CDR2: SGHAT, FQDESV (reference sequence). The CDR3 loop spans 15 amino acids. The CDR3 region is CASSLLAGDQETQYF. CDR3 nucleotide sequence: TGTGCCAGCAGCTTACTAGCGGGGGACCAAGAGACCCAGTACTTC.

This chain joins TRBV6-5 and TRBJ1-1; D gene unclear. The CDR3 consists of 13 residues. Trimming cost V 6 bases and J 5 bases, with 13 bases left between them. Germline lookup yields CDR1 MNHEY and CDR2 SVGAGI. CDR3 in DNA: TGTGCCAGCAGCTCGAAGCTAGGAACTGAAGCTTTCTTT. Translating gives CASSSKLGTEAFF.